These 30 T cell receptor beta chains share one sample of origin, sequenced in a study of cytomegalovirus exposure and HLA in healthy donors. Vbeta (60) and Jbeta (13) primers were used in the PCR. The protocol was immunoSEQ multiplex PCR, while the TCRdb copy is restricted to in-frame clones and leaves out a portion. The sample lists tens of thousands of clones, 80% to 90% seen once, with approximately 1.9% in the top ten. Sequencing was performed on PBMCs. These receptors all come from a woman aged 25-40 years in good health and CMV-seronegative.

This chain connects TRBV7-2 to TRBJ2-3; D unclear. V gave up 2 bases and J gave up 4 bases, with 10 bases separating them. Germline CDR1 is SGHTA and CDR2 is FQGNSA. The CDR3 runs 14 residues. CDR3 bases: TGTGCCAGCAGCTTAAGGAGCACCGCAGATACGCAGTATTTT. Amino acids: CASSLRSTADTQYF.

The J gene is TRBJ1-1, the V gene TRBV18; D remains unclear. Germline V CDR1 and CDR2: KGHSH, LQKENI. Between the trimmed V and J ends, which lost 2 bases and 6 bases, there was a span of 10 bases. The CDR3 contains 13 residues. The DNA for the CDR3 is TGTGCCAGCTCACCATCGCTGGACTCTGAAGCTTTCTTT. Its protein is CASSPSLDSEAFF.

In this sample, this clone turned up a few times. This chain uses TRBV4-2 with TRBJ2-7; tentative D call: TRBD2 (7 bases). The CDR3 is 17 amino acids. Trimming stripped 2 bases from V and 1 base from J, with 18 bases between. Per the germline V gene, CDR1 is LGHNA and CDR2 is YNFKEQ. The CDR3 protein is CASSQRGGGAGSYEQYF. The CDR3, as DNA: TGTGCCAGCAGCCAACGAGGGGGGGGCGCGGGGTCCTACGAGCAGTACTTC.

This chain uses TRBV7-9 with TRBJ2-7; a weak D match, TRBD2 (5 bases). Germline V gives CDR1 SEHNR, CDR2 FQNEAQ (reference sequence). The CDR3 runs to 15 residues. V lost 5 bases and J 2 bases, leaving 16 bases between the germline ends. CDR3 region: CASSPGGPLPYEQYF. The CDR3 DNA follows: TGTGCCAGCAGCCCCGGCGGGCCCCTTCCCTACGAGCAGTACTTC.

CDR3 loop: CASSLDGRFRDTQYF. CDR3 bases: TGTGCCAGCAGCTTAGACGGGAGGTTTAGAGATACGCAGTATTTT. The chain links TRBV11-2 to TRBJ2-3; 7 bases line up with TRBD2. The CDR3 runs to 15 residues. After removal of 0 bases from V and 5 bases from J, the junction contained 5 bases not matched to a gene. Germline-derived CDR1 and CDR2 are SGHAT and FQNNGV.

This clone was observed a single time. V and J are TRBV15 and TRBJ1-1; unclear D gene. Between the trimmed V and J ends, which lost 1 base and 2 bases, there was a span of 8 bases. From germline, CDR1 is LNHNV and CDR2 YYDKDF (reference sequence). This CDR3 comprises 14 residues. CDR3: CATSRGQINTEAFF. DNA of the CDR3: TGTGCCACCAGCAGAGGGCAGATAAACACTGAAGCTTTCTTT.

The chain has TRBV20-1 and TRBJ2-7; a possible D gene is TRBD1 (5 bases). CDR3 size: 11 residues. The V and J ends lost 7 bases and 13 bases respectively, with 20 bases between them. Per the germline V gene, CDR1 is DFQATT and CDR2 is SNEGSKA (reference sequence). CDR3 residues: CSGSIPAGHYF. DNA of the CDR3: TGCAGTGGTAGTATCCCGGCAGGGCATTACTTC.

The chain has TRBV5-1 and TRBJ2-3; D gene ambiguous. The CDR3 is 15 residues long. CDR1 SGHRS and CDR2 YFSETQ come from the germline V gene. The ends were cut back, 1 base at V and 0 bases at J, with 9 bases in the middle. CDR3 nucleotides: TGCGCCAGCAGCTTGACGCGGCCTAGCACAGATACGCAGTATTTT. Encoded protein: CASSLTRPSTDTQYF.

The CDR3: CASSRQTGTNTEAFF. The CDR3 coding sequence is TGCGCCAGCAGCCGACAGACAGGGACGAACACTGAAGCTTTCTTT. The chain recombines TRBV5-1 with TRBJ1-1; TRBD1 aligns across 7 bases. Germline values: CDR1 SGHRS, CDR2 YFSETQ. The CDR3 loop spans 15 amino acids. Trimming at V came to 4 bases and at J to 1 base, leaving 7 bases not matched to a gene. The variable domain in full, completed from reference TRBV5-1 and TRBJ1-1, reads KAGVTQTPRYLIKTRGQQVTLSCSPISGHRSVSWYQQTPGQGLQFLFEYFSETQRNKGNFPGRFSGRQFSNSRSEMNVSTLELGDSALYLCASSRQTGTNTEAFFGQGTRLTVV.

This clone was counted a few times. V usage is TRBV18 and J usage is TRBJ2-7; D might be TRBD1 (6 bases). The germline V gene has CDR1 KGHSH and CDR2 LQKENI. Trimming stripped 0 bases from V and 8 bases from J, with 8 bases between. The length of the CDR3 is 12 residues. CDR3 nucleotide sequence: TGTGCCAGCTCACCACCCACAGGGAAGCAGTACTTC. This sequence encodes CASSPPTGKQYF. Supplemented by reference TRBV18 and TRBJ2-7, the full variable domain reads NAGVMQNPRHLVRRRGQEARLRCSPMKGHSHVYWYRQLPEEGLKFMVYLQKENIIDESGMPKERFSAEFPKEGPSILRIQQVVRGDSAAYFCASSPPTGKQYFGPGTRLTVT.

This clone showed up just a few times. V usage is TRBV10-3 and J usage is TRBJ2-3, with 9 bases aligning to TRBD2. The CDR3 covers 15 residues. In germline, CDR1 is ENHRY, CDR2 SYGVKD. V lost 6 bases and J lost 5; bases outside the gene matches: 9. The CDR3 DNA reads TGTGCCATCAGCCTTAGCGGGAGAGCGATAGATACGCAGTATTTT. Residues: CAISLSGRAIDTQYF.

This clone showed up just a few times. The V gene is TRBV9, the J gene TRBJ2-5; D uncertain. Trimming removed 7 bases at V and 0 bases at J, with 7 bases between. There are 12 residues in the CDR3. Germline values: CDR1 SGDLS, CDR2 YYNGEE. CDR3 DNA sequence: TGTGCCAGCTCCCGGGACCAAGAGACCCAGTACTTC. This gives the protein CASSRDQETQYF.

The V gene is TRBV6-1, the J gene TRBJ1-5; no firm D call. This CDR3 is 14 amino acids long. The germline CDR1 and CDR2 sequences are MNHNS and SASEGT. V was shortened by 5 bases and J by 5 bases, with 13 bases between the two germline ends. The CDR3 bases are TGTGCCAGCAGTCGATACTTTTCCGATCAGCCCCAGCATTTT. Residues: CASSRYFSDQPQHF.

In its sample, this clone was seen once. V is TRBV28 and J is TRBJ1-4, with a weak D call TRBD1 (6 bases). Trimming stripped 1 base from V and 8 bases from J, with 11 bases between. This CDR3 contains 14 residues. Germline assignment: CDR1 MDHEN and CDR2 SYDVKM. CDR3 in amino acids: CASSLFDRLEKLFF. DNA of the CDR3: TGTGCCAGCAGTTTATTTGACAGGCTAGAAAAACTGTTTTTT.

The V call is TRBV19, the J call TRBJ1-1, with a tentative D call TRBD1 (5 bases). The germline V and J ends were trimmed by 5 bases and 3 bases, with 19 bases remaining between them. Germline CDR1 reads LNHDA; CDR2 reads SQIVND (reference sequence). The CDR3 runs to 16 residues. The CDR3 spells CASSPHYSRADTEAFF. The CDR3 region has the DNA TGTGCCAGTAGTCCCCATTATAGCAGGGCGGACACTGAAGCTTTCTTT.

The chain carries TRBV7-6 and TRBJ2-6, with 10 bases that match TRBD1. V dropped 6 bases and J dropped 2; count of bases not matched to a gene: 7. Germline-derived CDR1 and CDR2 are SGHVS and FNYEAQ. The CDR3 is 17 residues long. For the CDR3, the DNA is TGTGCCAGCAGGTGGACAGGGGGGCAGGCTGGGGCCAACGTCCTGACTTTC. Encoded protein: CASRWTGGQAGANVLTF.

The CDR3 sequence is CASSSGQGEKLFF. The CDR3 DNA follows: TGCGCCAGCAGCTCGGGACAGGGTGAAAAACTGTTTTTT. This chain uses TRBV5-1 with TRBJ1-4; 9 bases align to TRBD1. Germline V lookup: CDR1 SGHRS, CDR2 YFSETQ. The trim removed 3 bases at V and 7 bases at J, leaving 1 base unmatched. This CDR3 spans 13 amino acids.

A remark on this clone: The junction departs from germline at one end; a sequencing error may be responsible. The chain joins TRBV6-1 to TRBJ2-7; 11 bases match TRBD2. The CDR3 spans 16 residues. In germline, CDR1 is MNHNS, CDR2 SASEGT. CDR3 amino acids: CAISESGTSGEGEQYF. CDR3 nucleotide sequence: TGTGCCATCAGTGAGTCTGGGACTAGCGGAGAGGGCGAGCAGTACTTC.

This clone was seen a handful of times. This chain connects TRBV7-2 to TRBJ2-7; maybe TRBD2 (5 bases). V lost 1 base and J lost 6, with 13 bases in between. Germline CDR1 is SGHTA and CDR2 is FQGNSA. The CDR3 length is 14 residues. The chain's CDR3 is CASSLGGYPLEQYF. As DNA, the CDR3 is TGTGCCAGCAGCTTAGGAGGGTACCCCCTCGAGCAGTACTTC.

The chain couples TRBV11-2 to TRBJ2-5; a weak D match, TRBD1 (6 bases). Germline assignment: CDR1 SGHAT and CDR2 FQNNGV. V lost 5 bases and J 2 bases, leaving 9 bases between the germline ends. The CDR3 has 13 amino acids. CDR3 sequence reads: CASSDRQQETQYF. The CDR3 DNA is TGTGCCAGCAGCGACAGGCAGCAAGAGACCCAGTACTTC.

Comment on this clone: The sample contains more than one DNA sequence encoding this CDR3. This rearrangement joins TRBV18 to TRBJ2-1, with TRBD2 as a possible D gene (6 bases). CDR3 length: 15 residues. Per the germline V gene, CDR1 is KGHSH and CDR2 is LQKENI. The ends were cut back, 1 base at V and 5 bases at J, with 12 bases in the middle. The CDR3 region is CASSPLTGENNEQFF. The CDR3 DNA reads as TGTGCCAGCTCACCACTCACGGGAGAGAACAATGAGCAGTTCTTC.

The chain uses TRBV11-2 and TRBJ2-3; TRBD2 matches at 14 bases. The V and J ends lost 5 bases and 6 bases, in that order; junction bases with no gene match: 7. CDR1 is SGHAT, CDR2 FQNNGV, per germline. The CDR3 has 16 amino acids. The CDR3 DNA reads TGTGCCAGCAGCCGTGGACTAGCGGGAGGTGTCGATACGCAGTATTTT. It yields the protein CASSRGLAGGVDTQYF.

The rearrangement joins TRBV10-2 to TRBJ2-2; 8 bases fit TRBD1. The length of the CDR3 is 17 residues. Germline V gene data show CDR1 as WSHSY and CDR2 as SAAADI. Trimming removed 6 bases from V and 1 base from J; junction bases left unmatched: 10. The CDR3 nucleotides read TGCGCCAGCAGACCCGGACCGGGACAGGAGAACACCGGGGAGCTGTTTTTT. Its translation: CASRPGPGQENTGELFF.

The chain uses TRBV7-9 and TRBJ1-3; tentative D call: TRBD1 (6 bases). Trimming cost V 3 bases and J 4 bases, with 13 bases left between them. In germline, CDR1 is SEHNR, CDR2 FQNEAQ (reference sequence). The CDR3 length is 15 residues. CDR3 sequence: CASSFTSGEGNTIYF. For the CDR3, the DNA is TGTGCCAGCAGCTTTACTTCAGGGGAAGGAAACACCATATATTTT.

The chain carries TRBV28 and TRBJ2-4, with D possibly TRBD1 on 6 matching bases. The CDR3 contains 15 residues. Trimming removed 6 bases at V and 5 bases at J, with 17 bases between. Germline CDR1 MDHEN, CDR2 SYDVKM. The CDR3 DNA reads TGTGCCAGCAGCTACAGTGGGGGCCGAGAAAACATTCAGTACTTC. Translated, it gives CASSYSGGRENIQYF. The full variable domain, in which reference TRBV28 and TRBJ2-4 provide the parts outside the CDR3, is DVKVTQSSRYLVKRTGEKVFLECVQDMDHENMFWYRQDPGLGLRLIYFSYDVKMKEKGDIPEGYSVSREKKERFSLILESASTNQTSMYLCASSYSGGRENIQYFGAGTRLSVL.

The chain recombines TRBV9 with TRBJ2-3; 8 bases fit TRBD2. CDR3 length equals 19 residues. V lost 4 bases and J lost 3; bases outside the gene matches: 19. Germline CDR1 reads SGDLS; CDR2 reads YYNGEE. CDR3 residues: CASSPYLSGRGVRTDTQYF. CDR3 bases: TGTGCCAGCAGCCCATATCTCAGCGGGAGAGGAGTACGGACAGATACGCAGTATTTT. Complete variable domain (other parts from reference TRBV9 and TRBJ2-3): DSGVTQTPKHLITATGQRVTLRCSPRSGDLSVYWYQQSLDQGLQFLIQYYNGEERAKGNILERFSAQQFPDLHSELNLSSLELGDSALYFCASSPYLSGRGVRTDTQYFGPGTRLTVL.

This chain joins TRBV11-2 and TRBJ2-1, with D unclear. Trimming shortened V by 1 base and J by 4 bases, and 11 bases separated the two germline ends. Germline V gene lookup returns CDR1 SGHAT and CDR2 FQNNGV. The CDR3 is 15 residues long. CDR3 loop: CASSLAGGVYNEQFF. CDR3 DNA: TGTGCCAGCAGCTTAGCCGGCGGAGTATACAATGAGCAGTTCTTC.

CDR3 residues: CASSFGGGGEKLFF. DNA for the CDR3: TGCGCCAGCAGCTTCGGGGGAGGGGGTGAAAAACTGTTTTTT. The chain is built from TRBV5-1 and TRBJ1-4; D may be TRBD1 (6 bases). The CDR3 is 14 amino acids. Trimming pared 2 bases from V and 7 bases from J, leaving 12 bases between. The germline V gene has CDR1 SGHRS and CDR2 YFSETQ.

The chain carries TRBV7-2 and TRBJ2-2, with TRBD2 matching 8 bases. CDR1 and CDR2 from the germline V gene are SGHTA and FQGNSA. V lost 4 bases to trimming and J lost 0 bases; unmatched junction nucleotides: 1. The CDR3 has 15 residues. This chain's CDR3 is CASSSGGSNTGELFF. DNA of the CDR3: TGTGCCAGCAGCTCGGGAGGGTCGAACACCGGGGAGCTGTTTTTT.

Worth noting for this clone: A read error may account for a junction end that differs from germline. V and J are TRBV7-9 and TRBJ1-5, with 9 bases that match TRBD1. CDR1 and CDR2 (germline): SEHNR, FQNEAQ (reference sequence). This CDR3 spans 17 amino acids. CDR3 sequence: CSSSLGGQGLRNQPQHF. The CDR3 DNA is TGTTCCAGCAGCTTAGGGGGACAGGGTTTGCGCAATCAGCCCCAGCATTTT.